This T cell receptor beta chain was captured in a study of cytomegalovirus exposure and HLA in healthy donors (TCRdb year 2017). For the study in its entirety: According to an earlier analysis of 450 to 650 of the donors, about 179 million T cells yielded roughly 110 million unique TCR beta sequences and approximately 300 Gb of sequence data. In a later analysis, previously published TCR beta repertoires from 550 to 700 donors were re-analyzed and high-resolution HLA genotyping was added so that TCR occurrence patterns could be studied. Typing coverage varied by locus: 629-630 donors for A, B, C, DRB1 and DQB1; more than 500 for DQA1; approximately 570 for DPA1; approximately 450 for DPB1. Of the roughly 400 genotyped donors, about 80% fell in the genetic ancestry cluster associated with self-reported Caucasian donors. Donor age, sex, ethnicity and CMV serostatus were collected together with the repertoire data. Using immunosequencing, the study profiled T cell repertoires from 666 subjects and related those repertoires to cytomegalovirus serostatus. An earlier analysis of several hundred of the donors applied high-throughput TCR beta sequencing to assess whether each TCR beta V gene segment acted as functional or pseudogenic. In addition to the first cohort of approximately 670 subjects, a separate validation cohort of 100 to 150 different subjects was used. The study was designed to test whether signatures of past pathogen exposure could be identified by cataloging public T cell receptors. To predict cytomegalovirus infection status, the study combined high-throughput TCR immunosequencing, statistical association of individual TCRs with disease status, and machine learning. Around 330 gigabases of sequencing data and around 85 million unique TCR sequences made up an early release that covered 640 HLA-typed donors. Every repertoire in the discovery cohort had been generated on one and the same sequencing platform. Genome-wide SNP genotypes for about three fifths of the roughly 670 donors were used in a later genetic analysis, which treated that subset as a discovery cohort. On average, 235,054 unique TCR beta nucleotide sequences were sequenced per donor among more than 350 genotyped donors of the cohort, with about 19% of those sequences being non-productive. HLA typing included class I and class II loci at four-digit resolution. In the later analysis, no new phenotypic data were used to find candidate immune exposures; instead, reliance was placed on TCR beta sequences and their occurrence across donors. Roughly five DR-DQ haplotypes were treated as single units for association and clustering because of strong linkage in the cohort.

Receptors were amplified or captured by the immunoSEQ multiplex PCR assay. The multiplex PCR relied on a mix of 60 forward primers for TCR Vbeta segments and 13 reverse primers for TCR Jbeta segments. A multiplex PCR assay on genomic DNA amplified the CDR3 region of rearranged TCR beta genes. The Illumina HiSeq System was used to sequence the amplified TCR beta libraries as 87-base-pair reads. The authors' analysis ran thus. A later analysis tallied 75 million to 95 million unique TCR beta chains across the 550 to 850 repertoires, and about 12 million of those chains were shared by two or more donors. Raw reads were error-corrected and collapsed into unique sequences with a nearest-neighbor algorithm that merged closely related sequences to remove PCR and sequencing errors. CDR3 sequences were aligned to IMGT reference sequences to assign V, D and J gene segments. For a sequence to be retained, a match of at least six nucleotides was required to both a V gene segment and a J gene segment. A rearrangement counted as productive if the CDR3 had no stop codons and remained in frame with V and J, and every other rearrangement counted as non-productive. Following IMGT convention, CDR3 was defined as the stretch from the second conserved V-encoded cysteine up to the conserved J-encoded phenylalanine. The earlier analysis of about 610 of the donors excluded any sequence lacking an unambiguous match to a single V gene segment. In an earlier analysis of several hundred of the donors, V segments were called functional above 56.7% productive rearrangements and were called segregating when the between-donor standard deviation exceeded 5%. A statistical classification framework was built for diagnosing cytomegalovirus status from the catalog of TCR beta chain sequences. In a later analysis, V and J genes were assigned by comparing TCR nucleotide sequences against IMGT/GENE-DB human TR gene sequences. In a later analysis, CDR3 sequences and most-parsimonious VDJ recombination scenarios were assigned using the TCRdist pipeline. In a later analysis, each TCR beta chain was defined by its CDR3 amino acid sequence together with its V-gene family, and reads without a unique V-gene family were excluded. In a later analysis, 450 to 600 highly shared, low-generation-probability nucleotide sequences were removed to address suspected cross-contamination and a sequencing artifact. For each public chain, a later analysis derived a clonal expansion index from normalized ranks of inferred template counts within each repertoire. Generation probabilities in a later analysis came from a VDJ recombination model fitted to out-of-frame rearrangements, and those results were checked against IGoR. Hypergeometric tests were used in a later analysis to score TCR-TCR, TCR-HLA and TCR-CMV co-occurrence, with a repertoire-size bias correction applied to the TCR pairs. A later analysis estimated false discovery rates by permuting HLA or CMV assignments 20 times. In a later analysis, co-occurring TCRs were grouped using DBSCAN, with TCRdist sequence similarity added in when clustering inside HLA-allele-positive subsets. Repertoires with fewer than 30,000 or more than 120,000 public chains, plus five repertoires with anomalous nucleotide sharing, were excluded from co-occurrence clustering. TCRdb holds this immuneACCESS table with in-frame rearrangements only. Some clones are missing; in checked studies, unresolved V genes explain under half, and the rest has no known cause. V and J calls and clone size are given by that table; D and trimming were obtained from the DNA. The sample table lists about 150,000 clones, over 75% of them with a count of one. The ten largest clones add up to 4.5% to 6% of the sample.

The CDR3 numbers 15 residues from cysteine through phenylalanine. Only the CDR3 portion is preserved as DNA: 45 bases, with reading frame beginning at the first base. V loses 2 bases of germline sequence and J loses 4 bases, and the interval between the two ends is 14 bases. Based on the germline V gene, the CDR1 and CDR2 sequences are MNHEY and SVGAGI. The paper's findings and limits, for the study overall: According to a later genetic analysis, donors in an Asian-associated ancestry cluster had fewer N-insertions in productive TCRs than the approximately 710-donor mean. A further reported finding was that TCR beta sequences accurately predicted the HLA-A and HLA-B alleles for most subjects in the first cohort. In a later analysis, TCR association rates were found to vary across HLA loci, with the most associated TCRs seen for DRB1 alleles and the fewest for HLA-C alleles. The study gave a list of over 150 TCR beta chains associated with cytomegalovirus. Only TCR beta chains were sequenced in this cohort, and the absence of alpha or paired-chain data limited detectable features. Because HLA typing was unavailable for some donors at each locus, only the typed subset was used in association tests. An association between a missense DCLRE1C variant and V-gene and J-gene trimming of TCR beta chains was found in a later genetic analysis and replicated in an independent cohort. Because the 87-base-pair reads could not distinguish some IMGT-functional V segments, including TRBV6-2 and TRBV6-3, those segments were excluded. According to the authors, the approach could potentially be generalized to other disease states and immunological phenotypes. A later analysis found that HLA-associated TCR beta chains were more clonally expanded and had lower generation probabilities than equally common non-associated chains. Three of the identified cytomegalovirus-associated TCR beta chains were confirmed in vitro to be specific for cytomegalovirus antigens. Roughly uniform sequencing depth across donors was assumed in presence/absence analyses, although this assumption may not hold. Because counts were too low, about 18 rarely observed V segments, including chromosome 9 orphons, were excluded from the earlier analysis of 587 of the donors. When HLA alleles, especially DR and DQ, strongly co-occurred, attributing TCR associations to individual alleles was difficult. The classifier was reported to diagnose cytomegalovirus status with high specificity and sensitivity in both the original and validation cohorts. Broadly in line with IMGT annotations, most TCR beta V segments showed up in productive rearrangements about 87% or about 30% of the time in an earlier analysis of a few hundred of the donors. According to a later analysis, parvovirus B19, influenza, CMV and Epstein-Barr virus appeared linked to several top co-occurrence clusters. The only immune exposure information available for the cohort was CMV serostatus. A cluster of highly shared sequence variants was judged likely to represent a technical artifact of the sequencing pipeline. Most TCR sequences were seen in very few donors, while some public TCRs were found in many individuals. Linkage disequilibrium might explain the correlated functional status among segregating V segments, but an unknown experimental factor could not be excluded. In a later analysis, most CMV-associated TCR beta chains were found to appear HLA-restricted, with HLA associations seemingly driven largely by CMV exposure. Specific HLA alleles were associated with more than 15,000 TCR beta sequences at a false discovery rate of 0.05 in a later analysis.

The cohort comprised several hundred healthy bone marrow donors. Cohort members were all nominally healthy when sampled, although unrecorded immune exposures were likely present. The donor tested CMV seropositive and was one of the 289 seropositive cohort members. Each donor provided a peripheral blood sample, and peripheral blood mononuclear cells were used for TCR beta sequencing. The Qiagen DNeasy Blood Extraction Kit was used to extract genomic DNA from the blood cell samples. Of note for this clone: Its antigen is not yet known. No base-level quality is on record; no much larger clone is a single base apart.

Specimen: PBMCs. The sequence joins TRBV6-5 to TRBJ1-1; matching of 6 bases hints at TRBD1 as the D gene. The TCR was taken from a man under 40 in good health and CMV-seropositive. The CDR3 amino acid sequence is: CASSYSSGRGTEAFF. The nucleotide sequence is given as TGTGCCAGCAGTTACAGTTCCGGCAGGGGCACTGAAGCTTTCTTT.